Following are 17 T cell receptor beta chains from one sample sequenced in a study of Tregs in tolerant kidney transplant recipients. Mixed chimerism was transient after nonmyeloablative marrow transplants from related graft donors. Some clones are missing from TCRdb's copy, which holds only in-frame ones; the method was immunoSEQ multiplex PCR. The record lists approximately 30,000 clones, of which the ten most abundant hold under 2%. The sample consisted of CD4+ T cells from blood (PBMCs), taken 24 months after the transplant. The receptors here all came from a human patient who received a combined kidney and bone marrow transplant. The T cells may come from the graft donor.

Measured by frequency, this clone is medium-sized. The sequence runs out 3 residues before the end of the CDR3; the remainder is reconstructed from the germline J gene. This CDR3 is also generated by other DNA sequences in the sample. This sequence joins TRBV4-1 and TRBJ1-5; TRBD1 matches at 7 bases. The junction had 2 bases not matched to a gene; V was cut back by 4 bases and J by 2 bases. The CDR3 consists of 14 residues. Germline CDR1 and CDR2: MGHRA and YSYEKL. Incomplete CDR3 DNA: TGCGCCAGCAGCCCAGGACAGGGCAATCAGCCC. This sequence encodes CASSPGQGNQP. The full CDR3 is CASSPGQGNQPQHF.

Comments on this clone: The CDR3 end lies 3 residues beyond the end of the read and is filled in from the germline J gene. The chain couples TRBV20-1 to TRBJ2-1; TRBD2 matches 7 bases. The germline V gene encodes CDR1 DFQATT and CDR2 SNEGSKA (reference sequence). The CDR3 extends over 15 amino acids. The V gene end was trimmed by 3 bases and the J gene end by 7 bases; junction bases not matched to a gene: 12. CDR3 amino acids: CSASNQGGSVNEQFF. Partial CDR3 DNA: TGCAGTGCTAGTAACCAAGGCGGGAGCGTGAATGAG.

Details on this clone: Within the sample, other DNA sequences also encode this same CDR3. Partial CDR3 DNA: TGCGCCAGCAGCTTGGGACAGGGGAGCAATCAGCCC. It translates to CASSLGQGSNQP. The full CDR3 protein reads CASSLGQGSNQPQHF. The chain recombines TRBV5-1 with TRBJ1-5; 8 bases are a match to TRBD1. The observed sequence ends 3 residues before the CDR3 terminus, with the missing tail filled in from the germline J gene. CDR3 length: 15 amino acids. Germline V CDR1 and CDR2: SGHRS, YFSETQ. V lost 0 bases and J lost 1; bases outside the gene matches: 0. The full variable domain, completed using reference TRBV5-1 and TRBJ1-5, is KAGVTQTPRYLIKTRGQQVTLSCSPISGHRSVSWYQQTPGQGLQFLFEYFSETQRNKGNFPGRFSGRQFSNSRSEMNVSTLELGDSALYLCASSLGQGSNQPQHFGDGTRLSIL.

With regard to this clone: Read sequence stops 3 residues before the CDR3 end, and the germline J gene provides the missing end. The V and J genes are TRBV5-1 and TRBJ2-4; 11 nucleotides line up with TRBD1. Per the germline V gene, CDR1 is SGHRS and CDR2 is YFSETQ. V lost 3 bases to trimming and J lost 0 bases; unmatched junction nucleotides: 2. The CDR3 has 16 residues. The sequenced CDR3 bases are TGCGCCAGCAGCTGGGGACAGGGGGAAGCCAAAAACATT. This encodes CASSWGQGEAKNI. The full CDR3 protein reads CASSWGQGEAKNIQYF.

Remarks on this clone: Read coverage stops 3 residues before the CDR3 terminus; the germline J gene supplies the remainder. This sequence joins TRBV19 and TRBJ2-7; TRBD1 aligns across 8 bases. The CDR3 consists of 15 residues. Germline-derived CDR1 and CDR2 are LNHDA and SQIVND (reference sequence). J gave up 5 bases and V 3 bases, and 9 bases lay outside the gene matches. The CDR3 bases that were read are TGTGCCAGTAGTATTCCGCAGGGGGCGCGGAACGAG. Translation gives CASSIPQGARNE. From start to end, the CDR3 is CASSIPQGARNEQYF.

Note on this clone: Sequencing ends 3 residues short of the CDR3 end; the germline J gene provides the rest. The rearrangement uses TRBV18 and TRBJ2-7; 9 bases match TRBD2. The CDR3 has 16 residues. Germline V gene lookup returns CDR1 KGHSH and CDR2 LQKENI. J lost 5 bases, V lost 2 bases, and 10 bases had no gene match. The CDR3 spells CASSPISAGGANEQYF. The sequenced part of the CDR3 DNA is TGTGCCAGCTCACCAATCTCAGCGGGAGGCGCAAACGAG.

Concerning this clone: The CDR3 end falls 3 residues outside the read, so it is completed with the germline J gene. This sequence joins TRBV6-1 and TRBJ1-2; 9 bases align to TRBD1. This CDR3 has 15 amino acids. Germline CDR1 is MNHNS and CDR2 is SASEGT. Trimming removed 6 bases from V and 4 bases from J; junction bases left unmatched: 9. The DNA read from the CDR3 is TGTGCCAGCAGGGAAATACAGGGGGCTGGCTATGGC. It is translated as CASREIQGAGYG. In full, the CDR3 is CASREIQGAGYGYTF.

Of note for this clone: The CDR3 end is not reached by the read, which stops 3 residues before it; the germline J gene fills it in. V is TRBV20-1 and J is TRBJ2-7, with 7 bases matching TRBD1. Per germline, CDR1 DFQATT and CDR2 SNEGSKA (reference sequence). The CDR3 extends over 13 amino acids. The J segment lost 4 bases and the V segment lost 7 bases, leaving 10 bases of the junction unmatched. The CDR3 bases that were read are TGCAGTGGTTACCAGGGACAGAATTACGAG. Its translation is CSGYQGQNYE. The entire CDR3 protein reads CSGYQGQNYEQYF.

In regard to this clone: The CDR3 goes on 3 residues after the read ends, and that part is filled in from the germline J gene. The chain employs TRBV15 and TRBJ2-5; 10 bases are a match to TRBD2. From germline, CDR1 is LNHNV and CDR2 YYDKDF (reference sequence). With V trimmed by 1 base and J by 5 bases, 13 bases remained unmatched. CDR3 length: 18 residues. The CDR3 spells CATSRGSEVAGGRETQYF. Incomplete CDR3 DNA: TGTGCCACCAGCAGAGGAAGCGAAGTAGCGGGAGGTCGGGAGACC.

As concerns this clone: The CDR3 goes on 3 residues after the read ends, and that part is filled in from the germline J gene. V gene TRBV20-1 combines with J gene TRBJ2-1, with a tentative D call TRBD2 (5 bases). Germline values: CDR1 DFQATT, CDR2 SNEGSKA (reference sequence). The CDR3 spans 15 residues. Trimming stripped 1 base from V and 3 bases from J, with 13 bases between. The CDR3 loop reads CSARVGLALYNEQFF. CDR3 DNA (partial): TGCAGTGCTAGAGTTGGGCTAGCCCTCTACAATGAG.

On this clone itself: From the germline J gene comes the end of the CDR3, since the read stops 3 residues before it. V gene TRBV20-1 combines with J gene TRBJ2-1, with 11 nucleotides matching TRBD2. Germline CDR1 reads DFQATT; CDR2 reads SNEGSKA (reference sequence). J lost 3 bases, V lost 5 bases, and 6 bases had no gene match. CDR3 length: 15 amino acids. Incomplete CDR3 DNA: TGCAGTGCTCCTCCGGGACTAGCGGTCTACAATGAG. Translation gives CSAPPGLAVYNE. The whole CDR3 is CSAPPGLAVYNEQFF.

With regard to this clone: The CDR3 is cut off 3 residues early in the read; its end comes from the germline J gene. V and J are TRBV7-3 and TRBJ2-1; 13 bases align to TRBD2. Germline CDR1 reads SGHTA; CDR2 reads FQGTGA. The CDR3 extends over 15 amino acids. With V trimmed by 6 bases and J by 8 bases, 7 bases remained unmatched. Here the CDR3 reads CASREGTSGNHEQFF. CDR3 DNA (partial): TGTGCCAGCAGAGAAGGGACTAGCGGGAATCATGAG.

A note on this clone: The missing CDR3 end, 3 residues past where the read stops, is filled in from the germline J gene. The genes are TRBV20-1 and TRBJ1-2; possibly TRBD1 for D (6 bases). Germline CDR1 is DFQATT and CDR2 is SNEGSKA (reference sequence). This CDR3 has 15 amino acids. V gave up 2 bases and J gave up 2 bases, with 15 bases separating them. The CDR3 protein is CSARQSGDKNYGYTF. The DNA read from the CDR3 is TGCAGTGCTAGACAATCAGGGGATAAAAACTATGGC.

Concerning this clone: With the read ending 3 residues before the CDR3 end, the germline J gene is used to fill in that end. In the same sample, other DNA sequences code for this CDR3. J is TRBJ1-5 and V is TRBV2, with D possibly being TRBD1 (6 bases). V dropped 4 bases and J dropped 0 bases, with 10 bases sitting between them. The CDR3 runs to 15 residues. Germline V CDR1 and CDR2: SNHLY, FYNNEI. CDR3 bases read: TGTGCCAGCAGTGCTACAGGGTATAGCAATCAGCCC. Translation gives CASSATGYSNQP. The entire CDR3 sequence reads CASSATGYSNQPQHF. Using reference TRBV2 and TRBJ1-5 for the parts outside the CDR3, the full variable domain is EPEVTQTPSHQVTQMGQEVILRCVPISNHLYFYWYRQILGQKVEFLVSFYNNEISEKSEIFDDQFSVERPDGSNFTLKIRSTKLEDSAMYFCASSATGYSNQPQHFGDGTRLSIL.

About this clone: Read sequence stops 3 residues before the CDR3 end, and the germline J gene provides the missing end. The chain employs TRBV20-1 and TRBJ2-1; 8 nucleotides match TRBD1. This CDR3 has 14 amino acids. Germline CDR1 DFQATT, CDR2 SNEGSKA (reference sequence). V lost 4 bases, J lost 4 bases, and 6 bases stayed unmatched. The DNA read from the CDR3 is TGCAGTGCTACTCCGGGACAGGCATACAATGAG. Its protein product is CSATPGQAYNE. From start to end, the CDR3 is CSATPGQAYNEQFF.

Remarks on this clone: Coverage ceases 3 residues before the CDR3 finishes, and the germline J gene fills in the end. The same CDR3 is also encoded by other DNA sequences in this sample. This rearrangement joins TRBV5-1 to TRBJ2-3; 9 bases agree with TRBD2. The CDR3 totals 15 residues. The V gene end was trimmed by 2 bases and the J gene end by 1 base; junction bases not matched to a gene: 2. The germline gives CDR1 SGHRS, CDR2 YFSETQ. The CDR3 bases that were read are TGCGCCAGCAGCTTAAGGACTAGCGGCACAGATACG. As protein: CASSLRTSGTDT. From start to end, the CDR3 is CASSLRTSGTDTQYF.

As regards this clone: The missing CDR3 end, 3 residues past where the read stops, is filled in from the germline J gene. The gene calls are TRBV29-1 and TRBJ1-1, with D possibly TRBD1 on 6 matching bases. CDR1 SQVTM and CDR2 ANQGSEA come from the germline V gene. The length of the CDR3 is 16 residues. V was pared by 4 bases and J by 0 bases, with 18 bases between. The chain's CDR3 is CSVGGPATGLNTEAFF. CDR3 bases read: TGCAGCGTTGGTGGGCCCGCGACAGGCTTGAACACTGAA.